This is a list of T cell receptor beta chains from one sample in a study of blood T cell repertoires in COVID-19. Repertoires were generated with immunoSEQ multiplex PCR, while TCRdb's copy carries only in-frame clones and drops some. This table holds 290,000 or so clones, 80% to 95% found once. The sequenced sample consisted of PBMCs or T cells enriched from blood (not recorded which). These receptors were taken from a woman aged 25 to 39 who had recovered from COVID-19. Each CDR3 is given with its conserved first and last residue. A D gene is named only where the DNA matches it firmly. Clone size is not always given. Where it is, it says once, few, many or a class for expanded clones.

>.|TRBV2|TRBJ1-6|TRBD1
CASSEWTGRRTPLHF
TGTGCCAGCAGTGAATGGACAGGGCGTCGGACACCCCTCCACTTT
>.|TRBV11-2|TRBJ2-5|.
CASSFRRGMETQYF
TGTGCCAGCAGCTTCAGAAGAGGTATGGAGACCCAGTACTTC
>.|TRBV5-6|TRBJ2-7|TRBD1
CASSRTGPYEQYF
TGTGCCAGCAGCAGGACAGGGCCCTACGAGCAGTACTTC
>.|TRBV3-1/TRBV3-2|TRBJ1-6|.
CASSQHRVDSPLHF
TGTGCCAGCAGCCAGCACAGGGTGGATTCACCCCTCCACTTT
>once|TRBV6-2/TRBV6-3|TRBJ2-7|TRBD2
CASSTGRATYEQYF
TGTGCCAGCAGCACCGGGAGGGCCACCTACGAGCAGTACTTC
>.|TRBV14|TRBJ2-2|TRBD1
CASRQRDRGGPTNTGELFF
TGTGCCAGCCGCCAGAGAGACAGGGGGGGACCAACGAACACCGGGGAGCTGTTTTTT
>.|TRBV11-2|TRBJ1-3|.
CASSFGNSGNTIYF
TGTGCCAGCAGCTTCGGGAACTCTGGAAACACCATATATTTT
>.|TRBV11-3|TRBJ2-1|TRBD2
CASSLEPLAGGNEQFF
TGTGCCAGCAGCTTAGAACCACTAGCGGGAGGAAATGAGCAGTTCTTC
>.|TRBV7-9|TRBJ1-4|.
CASSLTATNEKLFF
TGTGCCAGCAGCTTGACAGCAACTAATGAAAAACTGTTTTTT
>.|TRBV7-3|TRBJ2-2|TRBD1
CASSPTGTGFTGELFF
TGTGCCAGCAGCCCAACCGGGACAGGGTTCACCGGGGAGCTGTTTTTT
>.|TRBV4-1|TRBJ1-5|.
CASSQDRAGAYQPQHF
TGCGCCAGCAGCCAAGATAGGGCAGGGGCCTATCAGCCCCAGCATTTT
>.|TRBV7-6|TRBJ2-1|TRBD2
CASSPIAGAYNEQFF
TGTGCCAGCAGCCCAATAGCGGGAGCCTACAATGAGCAGTTCTTC
>.|TRBV30|TRBJ1-1|TRBD1
CAWGQGSMNTEAFF
TGTGCCTGGGGACAGGGTTCCATGAACACTGAAGCTTTCTTT
>.|TRBV9|TRBJ2-2|TRBD1
CASSDRQGPTGELFF
TGTGCCAGCAGCGATAGACAGGGGCCCACCGGGGAGCTGTTTTTT
>.|TRBV19|TRBJ2-2|.
CASIPRYQTGELFF
TGTGCCAGTATCCCGAGGTATCAAACCGGGGAGCTGTTTTTT
>.|TRBV14|TRBJ2-5|.
CASSQGLTGSAQYF
TGTGCCAGCAGCCAAGGGCTGACGGGGTCTGCCCAGTACTTC
>.|TRBV6-5|TRBJ2-1|TRBD2
CASSSLAGGRRNEQFF
TGTGCCAGCAGTTCCCTAGCGGGAGGGCGGAGGAATGAGCAGTTCTTC
>.|TRBV25-1|TRBJ2-5|TRBD2
CASSDWTSGAQETQYF
TGTGCCAGCAGTGATTGGACTAGCGGAGCACAAGAGACCCAGTACTTC
>.|TRBV7-9|TRBJ2-2|.
CASSPTGTNTGELFF
TGTGCCAGCAGCCCCACGGGGACGAACACCGGGGAGCTGTTTTTT
>.|TRBV5-1|TRBJ1-6|TRBD1
CASRQGTGDNSPLHF
TGCGCCAGCAGACAGGGGACAGGGGATAATTCACCCCTCCACTTT
>.|TRBV9|TRBJ2-2|.
CASSVVSANTGELFF
TGTGCCAGCAGCGTAGTGTCAGCGAACACCGGGGAGCTGTTTTTT
>.|TRBV7-2|TRBJ1-6|TRBD1
CATRDSSYNSPLHF
TGTGCCACCAGGGACAGCTCCTATAATTCACCCCTCCACTTT
>.|TRBV11-2|TRBJ2-1|TRBD2
CATRAGGLGNEQFF
TGTGCCACCCGAGCGGGAGGATTGGGGAATGAGCAGTTCTTC